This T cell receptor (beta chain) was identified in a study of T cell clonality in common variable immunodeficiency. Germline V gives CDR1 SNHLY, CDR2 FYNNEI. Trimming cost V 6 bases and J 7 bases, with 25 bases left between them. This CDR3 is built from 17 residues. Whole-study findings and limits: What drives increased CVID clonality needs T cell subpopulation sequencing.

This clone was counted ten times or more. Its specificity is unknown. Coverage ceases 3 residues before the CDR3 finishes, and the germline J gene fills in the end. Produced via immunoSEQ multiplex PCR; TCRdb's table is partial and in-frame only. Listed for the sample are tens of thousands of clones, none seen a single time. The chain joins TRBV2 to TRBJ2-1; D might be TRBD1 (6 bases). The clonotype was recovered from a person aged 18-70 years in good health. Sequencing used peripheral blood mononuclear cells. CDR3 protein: CASSLTQGPTRWNEQFF. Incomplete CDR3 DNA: TGTGCCAGCAGCCTCACGCAGGGGCCCACACGTTGGAATGAG.